This T cell receptor (beta chain) was sequenced in a study of T cell repertoires in cytomegalovirus infection. As for the study in general: Matching HLA type, along with CMV infection, was indicated by public TCR beta signatures.

This clonotype was seen many times. Its antigen is currently unknown. TCRdb re-analysed the reads in MiXCR, keeping a single row per CDR3 protein. Of 65,000 to 90,000 distinct CDR3 sequences in the sample, around 3.8% were seen once. The CDR3 spans 19 residues. Trimming at V came to 2 bases and at J to 0 bases, leaving 9 bases not matched to a gene. In germline, CDR1 is SGHVS, CDR2 FNYEAQ. Study findings and constraints: HLA-C-restricted, CMV-specific TCR beta clonotypes were dominant ex vivo. Identification of carriers of CMV plus the relevant HLA was performed using cumulative public TCR beta family frequency.

The chain couples TRBV7-6 to TRBJ2-3, with TRBD2 identical over 12 bases. The receptor was derived from a human donor in good health (CMV status not recorded). Some clones in this sample may be carry-over from other donors' samples. The material sequenced was PBMCs. CDR3 DNA sequence: TGTGCCAGCAGCTTACGCCCCCTGACTAGCGGGAGAAGCACAGATACGCAGTATTTT. Protein: CASSLRPLTSGRSTDTQYF.